A selection of T cell receptor beta chains follows, all from one sample in a study of blood T cell repertoires in COVID-19. Method: immunoSEQ multiplex PCR; TCRdb's copy keeps in-frame clones and lacks some. The table lists roughly 100,000 clones, almost 90% of them singletons, with around 2% in the top ten. Sequences were obtained from peripheral blood. The receptors come from a man aged 50 to 60 with COVID-19, enrolled during active disease. CDR3s include the opening cysteine and the closing phenylalanine or tryptophan. Each record gives: D gene, clone size, V gene, J gene, CDR3 DNA, CDR3 protein. D genes are given only for firm matches. Only part of the rows carry a size: once, few, many, or a class if the clone is expanded.

>NA|NA|TRBV5-4|TRBJ2-7
TGTGCCAGCAGCCCCCGGGACTCGGCCTACGAGCAGTACTTC
CASSPRDSAYEQYF
>TRBD1|NA|TRBV2|TRBJ1-2
TGTGCCAGCAGTTACGGACAGGAAAATGGCTACACCTTC
CASSYGQENGYTF
>NA|NA|TRBV18|TRBJ1-5
TGTGCCAGCTCAGAATATTTAGATCAGCCCCAGCATTTT
CASSEYLDQPQHF
>TRBD1|NA|TRBV3-1/TRBV3-2|TRBJ1-6
TGTGCCAGCAGACAAGGGGGACAGGAGAGAAATTCACCCCTCCACTTT
CASRQGGQERNSPLHF
>TRBD1|NA|TRBV6-5|TRBJ1-2
TGTGCCAGCAGTAGGACAGGGGAGAACTATGGCTACACCTTC
CASSRTGENYGYTF
>TRBD1|NA|TRBV28|TRBJ2-7
TGTGCCAGCAGGGGAGGACAGGGGATCTACGAGCAGTACTTC
CASRGGQGIYEQYF
>NA|NA|TRBV12-3/TRBV12-4|TRBJ1-5
TGTGCCAGCAGTACAGGGTATCAGCCCCAGCATTTT
CASSTGYQPQHF
>NA|NA|TRBV30|TRBJ1-5
TGTGCCTGGAGCGCCGGGGCAGGGGATCAGCCCCAGCATTTT
CAWSAGAGDQPQHF
>TRBD2|NA|TRBV30|TRBJ2-3
TGTGCCTGGAGTGTACGAGCGGGGTCTAGCACAGATACGCAGTATTTT
CAWSVRAGSSTDTQYF
>NA|once|TRBV5-1|TRBJ1-2
TGCGCCAGCAGCTTGATGGGCCTCATTGATGACTATGGCTACACCTTC
CASSLMGLIDDYGYTF
>TRBD2|NA|TRBV4-1|TRBJ2-3
TGCGCCAGCAGCCAACCACCAGCGGGGAAGAGAGGTAGGGATGCAGATACGCAGTATTTT
CASSQPPAGKRGRDADTQYF
>NA|NA|TRBV14|TRBJ1-6
TGTGCCAGCAGCCTCCTCGGACTCGGGCGGTCACCCCTCCACTTT
CASSLLGLGRSPLHF
>TRBD2|NA|TRBV7-2|TRBJ2-1
TGTGCCAGCAGCTCCTCTAGCGGCTATGAGCAGTTCTTC
CASSSSSGYEQFF
>TRBD1|NA|TRBV12-3/TRBV12-4|TRBJ1-1
TGTGCCAGCAGCCCAGGACAGGGGAGTGCTTTCTTT
CASSPGQGSAFF
>NA|NA|TRBV6-5|TRBJ1-2
TGTGCCAGCAGTCCCGGGGTGGTCTATGGCTACACCTTC
CASSPGVVYGYTF
>TRBD1|NA|TRBV6-6|TRBJ2-1
TGTGCCAGCAGCCGAGCGACAGGGCCGCCGCTATACAATGAGCAGTTCTTC
CASSRATGPPLYNEQFF
>NA|NA|TRBV13|TRBJ2-7
TGTGCCAGCAGCCGGGGTCTCCCCTACGAGCAGTACTTC
CASSRGLPYEQYF
>NA|few|TRBV27|TRBJ1-1
TGTGCCAGCAGTCCCATGTTGAGTGGGAACACTGAAGCTTTCTTT
CASSPMLSGNTEAFF
>NA|NA|TRBV5-4|TRBJ2-1
TGTGCCAGCAGCCGGAATGGGGCTGAAAAATACAATGAGCAGTTCTTC
CASSRNGAEKYNEQFF
>NA|NA|TRBV5-1|TRBJ1-1
TGCGCCAGCAGCCCACAGACTACCAACACTGAAGCTTTCTTT
CASSPQTTNTEAFF
>NA|NA|TRBV14|TRBJ2-1
TGTGCCAGCAGCCAAGATCGTCTGAGGTCCAATGAGCAGTTCTTC
CASSQDRLRSNEQFF
>NA|NA|TRBV10-3|TRBJ2-6
TGTGCCATAAGACAGGACGGCTCTGGGGCCAACGTCCTGACTTTC
CAIRQDGSGANVLTF